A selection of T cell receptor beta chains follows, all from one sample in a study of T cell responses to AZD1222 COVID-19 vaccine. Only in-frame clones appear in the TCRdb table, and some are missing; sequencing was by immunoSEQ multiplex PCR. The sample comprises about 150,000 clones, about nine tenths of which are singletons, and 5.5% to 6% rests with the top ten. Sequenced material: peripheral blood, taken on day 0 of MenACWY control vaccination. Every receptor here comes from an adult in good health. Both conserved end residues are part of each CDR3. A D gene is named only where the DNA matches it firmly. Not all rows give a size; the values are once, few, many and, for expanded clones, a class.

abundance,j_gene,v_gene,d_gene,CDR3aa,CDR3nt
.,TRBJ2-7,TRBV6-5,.,CASSAGRGTYEQYF,TGTGCCAGCTCCGCCGGGCGGGGTACCTACGAGCAGTACTTC
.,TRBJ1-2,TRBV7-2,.,CASSFGGSHGYTF,TGTGCCAGCAGCTTTGGCGGGAGCCATGGCTACACCTTC
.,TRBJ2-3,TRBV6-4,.,CASSLLAGSTDTQYF,TGTGCCAGCAGCCTCCTTGCGGGAAGCACAGATACGCAGTATTTT
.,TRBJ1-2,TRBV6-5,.,CASSLARGGYTF,TGTGCCAGCAGTCTAGCTCGGGGGGGCTACACCTTC
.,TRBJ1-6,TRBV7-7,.,CASSTEAGGRTNSPLHF,TGTGCTAGCAGCACCGAAGCGGGGGGGAGAACTAATTCACCCCTCCACTTT
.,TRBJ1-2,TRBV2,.,CASSVGGYTF,TGTGCCAGCAGTGTAGGGGGCTACACCTTC
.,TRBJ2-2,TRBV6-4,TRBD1,CASRAQGASTGELFF,TGTGCCAGCAGAGCACAGGGGGCGTCGACCGGGGAGCTGTTTTTT
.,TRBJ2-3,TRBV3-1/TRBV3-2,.,CASSQDWRGPTDTQYF,TGTGCCAGCAGCCAAGACTGGCGCGGACCTACAGATACGCAGTATTTT
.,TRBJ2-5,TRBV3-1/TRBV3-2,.,CASSHGGGPQYF,TGTGCCAGCAGCCATGGTGGGGGGCCCCAGTACTTC
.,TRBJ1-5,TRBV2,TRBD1,CASRGGLGQGIQPQHF,TGTGCCAGCAGAGGAGGGTTGGGACAGGGGATTCAGCCCCAGCATTTT
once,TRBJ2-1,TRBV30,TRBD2,CASQRKIGREQFF,TGTGCCTCCCAACGAAAGATCGGGAGGGAGCAGTTCTTC
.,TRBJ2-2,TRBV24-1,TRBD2,CATSDGLAGPGELFF,TGTGCCACCAGTGATGGACTAGCAGGGCCCGGGGAGCTGTTTTTT
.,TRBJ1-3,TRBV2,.,CASSPEIRVFSGNTIYF,TGTGCCAGCAGTCCAGAAATCAGAGTCTTCTCTGGAAACACCATATATTTT
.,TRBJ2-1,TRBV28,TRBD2,CASSSGLVVYNEQFF,TGTGCCAGCAGTTCAGGACTAGTAGTCTACAATGAGCAGTTCTTC
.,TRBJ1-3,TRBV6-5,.,CASSRVESTTIYF,TGTGCCAGCAGTCGCGTGGAGAGCACCACCATATATTTT
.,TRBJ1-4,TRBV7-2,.,CASSLQGEKLFF,TGTGCCAGCAGCTTACAGGGTGAAAAACTGTTTTTT
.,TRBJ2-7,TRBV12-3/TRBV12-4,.,CASSFGGSYEQYF,TGTGCCAGCAGTTTCGGGGGCTCCTACGAGCAGTACTTC
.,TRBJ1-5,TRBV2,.,CASSGMNSNQPQHF,TGTGCCAGCAGTGGTATGAATAGCAATCAGCCCCAGCATTTT
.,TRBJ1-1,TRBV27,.,CASLRGTEAFF,TGTGCCAGCCTTAGGGGCACTGAAGCTTTCTTT
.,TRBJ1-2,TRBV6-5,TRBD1,CATMLSQGAYGYTF,TGTGCCACCATGCTGTCACAGGGGGCGTATGGCTACACCTTC
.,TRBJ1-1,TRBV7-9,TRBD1,CASSFGTGNTEAFF,TGTGCCAGCAGCTTCGGGACAGGTAACACTGAAGCTTTCTTT
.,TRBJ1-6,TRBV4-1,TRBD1,CASSSAGGRNSPLHF,TGCGCCAGCAGCTCGGCAGGGGGCCGCAATTCACCCCTCCACTTT
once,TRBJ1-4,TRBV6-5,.,CASTEPPGASEKLFF,TGTGCCAGCACCGAACCCCCGGGGGCGAGCGAAAAACTGTTTTTT
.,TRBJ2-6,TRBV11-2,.,CASSSSHGANVLTF,TGTGCCAGCAGCTCCTCTCATGGGGCCAACGTCCTGACTTTC
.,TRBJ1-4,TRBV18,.,CASSPVPTTNEKLFF,TGTGCCAGCTCACCAGTCCCGACAACTAATGAAAAACTGTTTTTT
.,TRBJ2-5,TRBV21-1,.,CASSRREPQETQYF,TGTGCCAGCAGCCGTAGGGAACCACAAGAGACCCAGTACTTC
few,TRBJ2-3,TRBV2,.,CASSLEREDTQYF,TGTGCCAGCAGCTTGGAACGGGAAGATACGCAGTATTTT
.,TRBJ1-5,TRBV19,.,CASSSILGQLQPQHF,TGTGCCAGTAGTTCCATCTTAGGACAACTTCAGCCCCAGCATTTT
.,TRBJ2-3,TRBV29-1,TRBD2,CSVSGGTLSTDTQYF,TGCAGCGTGAGCGGGGGTACTCTTAGCACAGATACGCAGTATTTT
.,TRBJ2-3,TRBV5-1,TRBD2,CASSLGLADSTDTQYF,TGCGCCAGCAGCTTGGGACTAGCGGACAGCACAGATACGCAGTATTTT
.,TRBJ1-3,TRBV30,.,CAGGAFSGNTIYF,TGTGCCGGAGGGGCTTTCTCTGGAAACACCATATATTTT
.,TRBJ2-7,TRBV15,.,CATSIGGTSYEQYF,TGTGCCACCAGCATCGGGGGCACCTCCTACGAGCAGTACTTC
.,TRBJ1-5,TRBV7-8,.,CASSLSPLGQNQPQHF,TGTGCCAGCAGCTTATCCCCTTTAGGGCAGAATCAGCCCCAGCATTTT
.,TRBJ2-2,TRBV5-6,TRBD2,CASSPGLAGVTGELFF,TGTGCCAGCAGCCCGGGACTAGCGGGGGTCACCGGGGAGCTGTTTTTT
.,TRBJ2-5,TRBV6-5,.,CASSSLGWQETQYF,TGTGCCAGCAGTTCCCTCGGATGGCAAGAGACCCAGTACTTC
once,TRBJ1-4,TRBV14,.,CASSQVSGVTNEKLFF,TGTGCCAGCAGCCAAGTAAGCGGGGTGACTAATGAAAAACTGTTTTTT
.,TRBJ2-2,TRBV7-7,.,CASSLNDGAAGELFF,TGTGCCAGCAGCTTGAATGACGGGGCCGCCGGGGAGCTGTTTTTT
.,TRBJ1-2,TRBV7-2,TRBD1,CASSYDRGRDYGYTF,TGTGCCAGCAGCTACGACAGGGGAAGGGACTATGGCTACACCTTC
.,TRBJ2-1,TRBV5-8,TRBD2,CASSPGTAGGDYYNEQFF,TGTGCCAGCAGCCCGGGCACGGCCGGTGGGGACTACTACAATGAGCAGTTCTTC
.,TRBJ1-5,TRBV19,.,CASCIGLRNQPQHF,TGTGCCAGCTGCATTGGTCTTCGGAATCAGCCCCAGCATTTT
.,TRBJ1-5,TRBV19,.,CASSTDSYYQPQHF,TGTGCCAGTAGTACCGACAGCTATTACCAGCCCCAGCATTTT
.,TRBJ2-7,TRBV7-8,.,CASSLSGTWYYEQYF,TGTGCCAGCAGCTTGTCCGGGACTTGGTATTACGAGCAGTACTTC
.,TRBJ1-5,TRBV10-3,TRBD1,CAIRIPGTGVVSNQPQHF,TGTGCCATCAGGATTCCCGGGACAGGGGTGGTAAGCAATCAGCCCCAGCATTTT
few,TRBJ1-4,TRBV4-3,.,CASSQFYGEELFF,TGCGCCAGCAGCCAATTTTACGGGGAGGAACTGTTTTTT
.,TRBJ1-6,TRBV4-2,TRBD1,CASSQANRGSRNSPLHF,TGTGCCAGCAGCCAGGCTAACAGGGGAAGTCGGAATTCACCCCTCCACTTT
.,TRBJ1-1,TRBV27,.,CASSLYDPTRGEAFF,TGTGCCAGCAGTTTATATGACCCGACGCGGGGTGAAGCTTTCTTT
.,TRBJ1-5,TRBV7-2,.,CASRPGWGGNQPQHF,TGTGCCAGCAGGCCTGGGTGGGGGGGCAATCAGCCCCAGCATTTT
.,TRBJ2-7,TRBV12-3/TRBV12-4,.,CASSLMRSHEQYF,TGTGCCAGCAGTTTAATGCGGTCCCACGAGCAGTACTTC
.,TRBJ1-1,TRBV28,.,CASMEGGYTEAFF,TGTGCCAGCATGGAGGGGGGTTACACTGAAGCTTTCTTT
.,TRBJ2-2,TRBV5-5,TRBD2,CASSPGLAGLNTGELFF,TGTGCCAGCAGTCCGGGACTAGCGGGACTAAACACCGGGGAGCTGTTTTTT
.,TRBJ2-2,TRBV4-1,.,CASSSLGSNTGELFF,TGCGCCAGCAGCAGCCTGGGGTCGAACACCGGGGAGCTGTTTTTT
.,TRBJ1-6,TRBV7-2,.,CASSWDNSPLHF,TGTGCCAGCAGCTGGGATAATTCACCCCTCCACTTT
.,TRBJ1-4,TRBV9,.,CASSASGGAFEKLFF,TGTGCCAGCAGCGCCTCGGGGGGCGCTTTTGAAAAACTGTTTTTT
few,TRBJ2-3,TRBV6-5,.,CASRHTDTQYF,TGTGCCAGCAGGCACACAGATACGCAGTATTTT
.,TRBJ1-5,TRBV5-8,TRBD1,CASSSLLQGASNQPQHF,TGTGCCAGCAGCTCTCTACTACAGGGGGCCAGCAATCAGCCCCAGCATTTT
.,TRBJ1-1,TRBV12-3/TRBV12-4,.,CASNQGGNTEAFF,TGTGCCAGCAACCAGGGAGGGAACACTGAAGCTTTCTTT
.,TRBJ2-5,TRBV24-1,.,CATSAGQLQETQYF,TGTGCCACCAGTGCCGGACAGCTCCAAGAGACCCAGTACTTC
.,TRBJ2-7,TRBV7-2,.,CASSRSREKTYEQYF,TGTGCCAGCAGCCGCTCCCGAGAAAAAACCTACGAGCAGTACTTC
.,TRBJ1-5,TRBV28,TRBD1,CATDRGNQPQHF,TGTGCTACCGACAGGGGCAATCAGCCCCAGCATTTT
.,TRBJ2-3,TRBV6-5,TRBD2,CASNRLAGATDTQYF,TGTGCCAGCAACAGACTAGCGGGAGCGACAGATACGCAGTATTTT